The 8 T cell receptor beta chains below all came from one sample that was sequenced in a study of blood T cell repertoires in COVID-19. TCRdb's table, derived via immunoSEQ multiplex PCR, lists solely in-frame clones and lacks some. The sample records roughly 250,000 clones, around 82% being singletons. Sequenced sample: peripheral blood. The receptors shown here come from a person aged 70 to 80 with COVID-19, enrolled during active disease.

The chain employs TRBV3-1 (or the pseudogene TRBV3-2) and TRBJ1-6; 7 nucleotides match TRBD1. The CDR3 spans 16 residues. V gave up 4 bases and J gave up 7 bases; unmatched junction bases: 10. In germline, CDR1 is LGHDT, CDR2 YNNKEL (reference sequence). The CDR3 is CASSPHTGVGNSPLHF. CDR3 DNA: TGTGCCAGCAGCCCACACACAGGGGTCGGAAATTCACCCCTCCACTTT.

The chain has TRBV6-5 and TRBJ1-1; a weak D match, TRBD1 (6 bases). This CDR3 is built from 13 residues. Looked up from germline, CDR1 is MNHEY and CDR2 is SVGAGI. Trimming removed 6 bases from V and 8 bases from J, with 16 bases in between. The CDR3 DNA reads as TGTGCCAGCAGCCCCGAAGGGGGAAGAGAAGCTTTCTTT. This codes for CASSPEGGREAFF.

The J gene is TRBJ1-2, the V gene TRBV28; TRBD1 aligns across 10 bases. V was clipped by 7 bases and J by 3 bases; unmatched bases: 5. The CDR3 contains 14 residues. The germline V gene encodes CDR1 MDHEN and CDR2 SYDVKM. Here the CDR3 reads CASNSGTGDYGYTF. The CDR3, as DNA: TGTGCCAGCAATTCCGGGACAGGGGACTATGGCTACACCTTC.

The gene calls are TRBV6-5 and TRBJ2-5, with D tentatively TRBD2 (7 bases). The end of the DNA fits TRBJ2-7 better, so the J call may be wrong. Germline V gives CDR1 MNHEY, CDR2 SVGAGI. The CDR3 is 13 amino acids. The CDR3 DNA sequence: TGTGCCAGCAGCCCGGGGGGCCCCTACGAGCAGTACTTC. It translates to CASSPGGPYEQYF.

This clone has more than one count but fewer than ten. V gene TRBV4-3 combines with J gene TRBJ1-1, with D possibly matching TRBD1 (5 bases). The CDR3 totals 13 residues. V dropped 6 bases and J dropped 2 bases, with 10 bases sitting between them. CDR1 and CDR2 from the germline V gene are LGHNA and YSLEER. The CDR3 DNA reads TGCGCCAGCAGTCGGGGGGTTAACACTGAAGCTTTCTTT. This codes for CASSRGVNTEAFF.

The J gene is TRBJ2-5, the V gene TRBV7-9, with D uncertain. This CDR3 region has 15 residues. Trimming left V 1 base short and J 1 base short, with 10 bases between. CDR1 and CDR2 (germline): SEHNR, FQNEAQ (reference sequence). In DNA, the CDR3 is TGTGCCAGCAGCTTAGTTGTGGCGGCCCAAGAGACCCAGTACTTC. Its protein product is CASSLVVAAQETQYF.

This rearrangement joins TRBV30 to TRBJ2-7, with D possibly matching TRBD1 (5 bases). Germline V lookup: CDR1 GTSNPN, CDR2 SVGIG (reference sequence). The CDR3 is 10 residues long. The CDR3 DNA sequence: TGTGGGGGCTTAGCTAACGAGCAGTACTTC. Its protein is CGGLANEQYF. Based on the CDR3 plus reference TRBV30 and TRBJ2-7, the full variable domain is SQTIHQWPATLVQPVGSPLSLECTVEGTSNPNLYWYRQAAGRGLQLLFYSVGIGQISSEVPQNLSASRPQDRQFILSSKKLLLSDSGFYLCGGLANEQYFGPGTRLTVT.

The V and J genes are TRBV10-3 and TRBJ1-5; no definite D call. This CDR3 spans 14 amino acids. V was trimmed by 8 bases and J by 0 bases, leaving 11 bases between them. The germline V gene has CDR1 ENHRY and CDR2 SYGVKD. CDR3 DNA sequence: TGTGCCATCGCCGAATCAGGTAGCAATCAGCCCCAGCATTTT. It codes for CAIAESGSNQPQHF.